The 13 T cell receptor beta chains presented below share a single source sample, sequenced in a study of identical twins. TCRdb recomputed calls from the 5' RACE reads with MiXCR, one row per CDR3 protein. The data contain some 300,000 distinct CDR3 sequences, over 9% of them singletons. The sample also formed part of further work on yellow fever vaccine responses in identical twins.

Sample: CD8+ T cells sorted from blood. These receptor sequences come from a woman between 18 and 30 years old in good health.

This clonotype was seen a handful of times. The CDR3 coding sequence is TGTGCCAGCAGCTCCCGACAGGGGCAAGCCAAAAACATTCAGTACTTC. This translates into CASSSRQGQAKNIQYF. The chain joins TRBV7-9 to TRBJ2-4; 8 bases match TRBD1. Germline lookup yields CDR1 SEHNR and CDR2 FQNEAQ (reference sequence). The V gene end was trimmed by 4 bases and the J gene end by 0 bases; junction bases not matched to a gene: 5. The CDR3 consists of 16 residues.

As to this clonotype: A much larger clonotype is one base distant, so this may be a read error. This chain connects TRBV27 to TRBJ2-7, with a tentative D call TRBD2 (7 bases). Per the germline V gene, CDR1 is MNHEY and CDR2 is SMNVEV (reference sequence). This CDR3 has 13 residues. CDR3 bases: TGTGCCAGCGGTTTAGTAGGGGGGGATGAGCAGTACTTC. Its translation is CASGLVGGDEQYF.

This clonotype was counted only a few times. The CDR3 DNA is TGTGCCACCAGCAGATCTACAGGGAGGGCCAAAAACATTCAGTACTTC. This translates into CATSRSTGRAKNIQYF. V usage is TRBV15 and J usage is TRBJ2-4, with D possibly being TRBD1 or TRBD2 (6 bases each). The CDR3 covers 16 residues. V dropped 2 bases and J dropped 1 base, with 12 bases sitting between them. Germline lookup yields CDR1 LNHNV and CDR2 YYDKDF (reference sequence).

The chain employs TRBV4-1 and TRBJ1-2, with 9 bases identical to TRBD1. The germline V gene encodes CDR1 MGHRA and CDR2 YSYEKL. J lost 2 bases, V lost 3 bases, and 7 bases had no gene match. This CDR3 has 16 residues. This CDR3 is CASSQEQGARNYGYTF. In DNA, the CDR3 is TGCGCCAGCAGCCAGGAACAGGGGGCTAGAAACTATGGCTACACCTTC.

This clonotype was counted between two and nine times. The chain combines TRBV10-3 with TRBJ2-3, with 11 bases fitting TRBD2. Unmatched junction bases numbered 25, after V lost 0 bases and J lost 11 bases. Germline CDR1 ENHRY, CDR2 SYGVKD. CDR3 length: 21 residues. The CDR3 loop is CAISESGTGILAGAPDPWQYF. The CDR3 coding sequence is TGTGCCATCAGTGAGTCCGGGACGGGGATACTAGCGGGAGCCCCGGACCCGTGGCAGTATTTT.

J is TRBJ1-1 and V is TRBV29-1; a possible D gene is TRBD1 (6 bases). This CDR3 is built from 12 residues. Trimming removed 7 bases from V and 3 bases from J, with 12 bases in between. Germline V gives CDR1 SQVTM, CDR2 ANQGSEA. CDR3: CSAETGDTEAFF. CDR3 bases: TGCAGCGCTGAGACAGGCGACACTGAAGCTTTCTTT.

J is TRBJ1-1 and V is TRBV10-3; TRBD1 matches at 9 bases. CDR3 size: 16 residues. V lost 1 base and J lost 4; bases outside the gene matches: 7. The germline gives CDR1 ENHRY, CDR2 SYGVKD. The CDR3 coding sequence is TGTGCCATCAGTGAGTTGGGACAGGGTAGCGGCACTGAAGCTTTCTTT. Translating gives CAISELGQGSGTEAFF.

The V and J genes are TRBV6-1 and TRBJ2-3, with TRBD2 matching over 8 bases. The CDR3 runs 16 residues. With V trimmed by 6 bases and J by 2 bases, 10 bases remained unmatched. Per germline, CDR1 MNHNS and CDR2 SASEGT. CDR3 DNA: TGTGCCAGCAGCAGTCAGCGGGGGTGGGACACAGATACGCAGTATTTT. This encodes CASSSQRGWDTDTQYF.

This clonotype was recorded at least ten times. The chain couples TRBV3-1 to TRBJ1-1, with a possible D match to TRBD1 (6 bases). Germline assignment: CDR1 LGHDT and CDR2 YNNKEL (reference sequence). This CDR3 spans 13 amino acids. Trimming removed 4 bases from V and 4 bases from J, with 10 bases in between. The CDR3 region is CASSPGGSTEAFF. The CDR3 DNA is TGTGCCAGCAGCCCGGGGGGCTCCACTGAAGCTTTCTTT.

This clonotype was seen once. This rearrangement joins TRBV15 to TRBJ2-5; no firm D call. With 0 bases removed from V and 3 bases from J, the gap between germline ends came to 11 bases. The CDR3 runs to 15 residues. CDR1 and CDR2 from the germline V gene are LNHNV and YYDKDF (reference sequence). CDR3 DNA: TGTGCCACCAGCAGAGATAAGTCAGTAGAAGAGACCCAGTACTTC. It yields the protein CATSRDKSVEETQYF.

This clonotype occurred many times. This chain joins TRBV3-1 and TRBJ2-1; 9 positions match TRBD2. The J segment lost 8 bases and the V segment lost 4 bases, leaving 15 bases of the junction unmatched. This CDR3 has 17 amino acids. Germline CDR1 reads LGHDT; CDR2 reads YNNKEL (reference sequence). CDR3 in DNA: TGTGCCAGCAGCCGAACCTTAGCGGGAGTATTGCCCGATGAGCAGTTCTTC. It translates to CASSRTLAGVLPDEQFF.

The rearrangement joins TRBV15 to TRBJ1-1; D possibly corresponds to TRBD1 (5 bases). Between the trimmed V and J ends, which lost 0 bases and 0 bases, there was a span of 20 bases. This CDR3 is 19 amino acids long. CDR1 LNHNV and CDR2 YYDKDF come from the germline V gene (reference sequence). Here the CDR3 DNA reads TGTGCCACCAGCAGAGATATGGGGTCGGGGCTGAACATGAACACTGAAGCTTTCTTT. Amino acid sequence: CATSRDMGSGLNMNTEAFF.

The rearrangement joins TRBV6-1 to TRBJ1-6; TRBD1 agrees at 8 bases. Germline V gene lookup returns CDR1 MNHNS and CDR2 SASEGT. Trimming at V came to 4 bases and at J to 6 bases, leaving 14 bases not matched to a gene. CDR3 length equals 18 residues. Here the CDR3 DNA reads TGTGCCAGCAGTGTTAGAGGGCAGGGGGCTTTTGTTAATTCACCCCTCCACTTT. It codes for CASSVRGQGAFVNSPLHF.